The 24 T cell receptor beta chains listed next were all sequenced from one sample in a study of T cells after yellow fever vaccination. Using its own MiXCR run on the 5' RACE reads, TCRdb lists one record per CDR3 protein. The table shows under 700,000 distinct CDR3 sequences, with about a sixth occurring only once. The material sequenced was PBMCs, taken 5 days after the first yellow fever vaccination. These receptors were taken from a young man who received the YFV17D yellow fever vaccine.

This clonotype was counted only a few times. The chain uses TRBV29-1 and TRBJ2-3, with no clear D. This CDR3 has 11 amino acids. CDR1 and CDR2 from the germline V gene are SQVTM and ANQGSEA. V shed 6 bases and J shed 2 bases, with 6 bases lying between them. As DNA, the CDR3 is TGCAGCGTCATAGACACAGATACGCAGTATTTT. Translated: CSVIDTDTQYF.

The rearrangement links TRBV7-9 to TRBJ2-1; no clear D gene. The V gene lost 5 bases and the J gene lost 8 bases, with 10 bases spanning the gap. The germline gives CDR1 SEHNR, CDR2 FQNEAQ (reference sequence). This CDR3 has 12 residues. The CDR3 spells CASSVDWHEQFF. DNA of the CDR3: TGTGCCAGCAGCGTCGATTGGCATGAGCAGTTCTTC.

CDR3 sequence reads: CASSLEAGRPQHF. The CDR3 bases are TGTGCCAGCAGCTTAGAGGCAGGACGGCCCCAGCATTTT. This chain uses TRBV7-9 with TRBJ1-5, with D hard to call. The CDR3 has 13 amino acids. Germline V CDR1 and CDR2: SEHNR, FQNEAQ (reference sequence). The ends were cut back, 1 base at V and 9 bases at J, with 10 bases in the middle.

This clonotype has more than one count but fewer than ten. The chain joins TRBV5-1 to TRBJ2-2; TRBD2 matches at 9 bases. The CDR3 has 18 amino acids. V dropped 3 bases and J dropped 0; count of bases not matched to a gene: 9. The germline V gene has CDR1 SGHRS and CDR2 YFSETQ. The DNA for the CDR3 is TGCGCCAGCAGCTCTGGACTAGCGTTGGGGTCGAACACCGGGGAGCTGTTTTTT. It yields the protein CASSSGLALGSNTGELFF.

The sample holds a few counts of this clonotype. V usage is TRBV29-1 and J usage is TRBJ2-2; 8 bases map to TRBD1. Germline CDR1 reads SQVTM; CDR2 reads ANQGSEA. V was clipped by 6 bases and J by 4 bases; unmatched bases: 4. The CDR3 covers 13 residues. CDR3 nucleotides: TGCAGCGTAGGTCAGGGGGCCACCGGGGAGCTGTTTTTT. Translation: CSVGQGATGELFF.

This clonotype was counted once. This chain links TRBV30 with TRBJ1-6; D gene unclear. The CDR3 has 14 residues. The germline V gene encodes CDR1 GTSNPN and CDR2 SVGIG (reference sequence). Trimming cost V 0 bases and J 7 bases, with 10 bases left between them. The CDR3 sequence is CAWSVTGHNSPLHF. The CDR3 coding sequence is TGTGCCTGGAGTGTTACCGGGCACAATTCACCCCTCCACTTT. Variable domain in full (rest from reference TRBV30 and TRBJ1-6): SQTIHQWPATLVQPVGSPLSLECTVEGTSNPNLYWYRQAAGRGLQLLFYSVGIGQISSEVPQNLSASRPQDRQFILSSKKLLLSDSGFYLCAWSVTGHNSPLHFGNGTRLTVT.

The chain combines TRBV6-5 with TRBJ1-2; tentative D call: TRBD1 (5 bases). Trimming removed 8 bases at V and 8 bases at J, with 12 bases between. This CDR3 spans 11 amino acids. Germline values: CDR1 MNHEY, CDR2 SVGAGI. The CDR3 nucleotides read TGTGCCAGCGGCGGGGCTAGGGGCTACACCTTC. It yields the protein CASGGARGYTF.

The gene calls are TRBV2 and TRBJ2-7; TRBD1 aligns across 7 bases. The V gene's germline CDR1 is SNHLY and CDR2 FYNNEI. The CDR3 is 14 amino acids. J gave up 4 bases and V 4 bases, and 7 bases lay outside the gene matches. CDR3 bases: TGTGCCAGCAGTGTAGTTAGGGGGCTGTACGAGCAGTACTTC. It yields the protein CASSVVRGLYEQYF.

The V gene is TRBV27, the J gene TRBJ1-5; maybe TRBD1 (6 bases). Trimming took 4 bases from V and 0 from J, leaving 16 bases between them. This CDR3 contains 17 residues. The V gene's germline CDR1 is MNHEY and CDR2 SMNVEV (reference sequence). The chain's CDR3 is CASSSRGGPYSNQPQHF. The CDR3 region has the DNA TGTGCCAGCAGTTCCAGAGGGGGGCCATATAGCAATCAGCCCCAGCATTTT.

Only a few counts were recorded for this clonotype. The chain has TRBV3-1 and TRBJ2-1; the D gene is possibly TRBD2 (5 bases). This CDR3 region has 13 residues. Germline V CDR1 and CDR2: LGHDT, YNNKEL (reference sequence). The V end was cut by 0 bases, the J end by 7 bases, with 7 bases between. This CDR3 is CASSQDQRNEQFF. The CDR3 DNA reads as TGTGCCAGCAGCCAAGATCAGCGGAATGAGCAGTTCTTC.

V is TRBV4-1 and J is TRBJ2-6, with TRBD2 as a possible D gene (5 bases). Germline V gene lookup returns CDR1 MGHRA and CDR2 YSYEKL. CDR3 length equals 14 residues. V lost 1 base to trimming and J lost 7 bases, with 8 bases between them. CDR3 loop: CASSQAGSANVLTF. In DNA form, the CDR3 reads TGCGCCAGCAGCCAAGCGGGGAGCGCCAACGTCCTGACTTTC.

This chain's CDR3 is CASSLTGTRSSYNEQFF. CDR3 coding DNA: TGTGCCAGCAGCCTTACAGGTACAAGGAGCTCCTACAATGAGCAGTTCTTC. The rearrangement links TRBV7-2 to TRBJ2-1; tentative D call: TRBD1 (5 bases). The CDR3 runs to 17 residues. V was pared by 5 bases and J by 0 bases, with 17 bases between. The V gene's germline CDR1 is SGHTA and CDR2 FQGNSA.

The sample holds many counts of this clonotype. The chain employs TRBV9 and TRBJ2-7; 8 nucleotides line up with TRBD2. This CDR3 spans 16 amino acids. The germline V gene has CDR1 SGDLS and CDR2 YYNGEE. J gave up 0 bases and V 0 bases, and 5 bases lay outside the gene matches. CDR3 DNA: TGTGCCAGCAGCGTAGGAGGCACTAGCGGCTCCTACGAGCAGTACTTC. Its translation is CASSVGGTSGSYEQYF. The full variable domain, in which reference TRBV9 and TRBJ2-7 provide the parts outside the CDR3, is DSGVTQTPKHLITATGQRVTLRCSPRSGDLSVYWYQQSLDQGLQFLIQYYNGEERAKGNILERFSAQQFPDLHSELNLSSLELGDSALYFCASSVGGTSGSYEQYFGPGTRLTVT.

This chain links TRBV12-3 or TRBV12-4 with TRBJ2-6, with a possible D match to TRBD2 (6 bases). Trimming cost V 4 bases and J 0 bases, with 13 bases left between them. This CDR3 is 17 amino acids long. The CDR3 reads CASSSWDFYSGANVLTF. DNA for the CDR3: TGTGCCAGCAGTTCTTGGGACTTTTACTCTGGGGCCAACGTCCTGACTTTC.

This chain joins TRBV11-2 and TRBJ1-6; D not certain. V dropped 6 bases and J dropped 3 bases, with 15 bases sitting between them. There are 16 residues in the CDR3. Germline V gene sequence: CDR1 SGHAT, CDR2 FQNNGV. CDR3 region: CASSMDGLLYNSPLHF. The CDR3 DNA sequence: TGTGCCAGCAGTATGGACGGCCTCCTCTATAATTCACCCCTCCACTTT.

This clonotype was found a few times. The genes are TRBV24-1 and TRBJ2-7; tentative D call: TRBD2 (7 bases). This CDR3 spans 15 amino acids. Germline CDR1 is KGHDR and CDR2 is SFDVKD. V lost 8 bases, J lost 5 bases, and 21 bases lay in between. CDR3 nucleotides: TGTGCCACCACCCGAAGAGGGGGGGGCCGGAACGAGCAGTACTTC. The encoded protein is CATTRRGGGRNEQYF.

The table lists this clonotype with many counts. This sequence joins TRBV11-2 and TRBJ2-3; D not resolved. V lost 5 bases to trimming and J lost 0 bases, with 12 bases between them. The CDR3 spans 15 residues. Germline lookup yields CDR1 SGHAT and CDR2 FQNNGV. The CDR3 region is CASSPTPLSTDTQYF. As DNA, the CDR3 is TGTGCCAGCAGCCCGACACCTCTAAGCACAGATACGCAGTATTTT.

The sample holds a few counts of this clonotype. The chain uses TRBV11-1 and TRBJ1-5; 11 nucleotides align to TRBD1. The CDR3 is made up of 18 amino acids. The V segment lost 5 bases and the J segment 2 bases; nucleotides outside the gene matches: 11. In germline, CDR1 is SGHAT, CDR2 FQDESV (reference sequence). This CDR3 is CASSHARTGGSGNQPQHF. The CDR3 bases are TGTGCCAGCAGCCACGCCCGGACAGGGGGCTCCGGCAATCAGCCCCAGCATTTT.

This clonotype has a count of ten or more. The rearrangement joins TRBV12-3 or TRBV12-4 to TRBJ1-1; D perhaps matches TRBD1 (5 bases). The CDR3 loop spans 16 amino acids. V shed 8 bases and J shed 1 base, with 20 bases lying between them. CDR3 in DNA: TGTGCCAGCCGGCGGTCTTCGGGCAGGGCGAACACTGAAGCTTTCTTT. This sequence encodes CASRRSSGRANTEAFF.

V gene TRBV7-8 combines with J gene TRBJ1-1; tentatively, D is TRBD1 (5 bases). With 0 bases removed from V and 6 bases from J, the gap between germline ends came to 14 bases. CDR1 is SGHVS, CDR2 FQNEAQ, per germline. The CDR3 covers 15 residues. The CDR3 region has the DNA TGTGCCAGCAGCTTAGCGGGCGGGGGAGGTGCTGAAGCTTTCTTT. The encoded protein is CASSLAGGGGAEAFF.

This clonotype occurred a few times. The gene calls are TRBV7-9 and TRBJ2-3, with no clear D. Per the germline V gene, CDR1 is SEHNR and CDR2 is FQNEAQ (reference sequence). Trimming removed 2 bases at V and 4 bases at J, with 7 bases between. CDR3 length equals 13 residues. In DNA form, the CDR3 reads TGTGCCAGCAGCTTATGGGTACCAGATACGCAGTATTTT. This gives the protein CASSLWVPDTQYF.

The CDR3 here is CASSYSPASYGYTF. In DNA, the CDR3 is TGTGCCAGCAGTTACTCCCCCGCATCGTATGGCTACACCTTC. The chain recombines TRBV6-5 with TRBJ1-2; no clear D. CDR3 length equals 14 residues. Trimming removed 0 bases from V and 5 bases from J, with 10 bases in between. Germline V gene lookup returns CDR1 MNHEY and CDR2 SVGAGI.

This clonotype was counted ten times or more. J is TRBJ2-3 and V is TRBV14; D remains ambiguous. In germline, CDR1 is SGHDN, CDR2 FVKESK. V was trimmed by 0 bases and J by 4 bases, leaving 5 bases between them. The CDR3 is made up of 13 amino acids. The CDR3 coding sequence is TGTGCCAGCAGCCAAGATCTTGCAGATACGCAGTATTTT. This sequence encodes CASSQDLADTQYF.

This clonotype appeared a few times. The chain employs TRBV6-8 and TRBJ2-3; 8 bases agree with TRBD2. Germline CDR1 and CDR2: MNHGY and SAAAGT. The CDR3 has 16 residues. V lost 3 bases and J lost 8; bases outside the gene matches: 13. In nucleotides, the CDR3 is TGTGCCAGCAGTTATCCCCCGGGGCGGGGGGCCGGTACGCAGTATTTT. It translates to CASSYPPGRGAGTQYF.